This is a list of T cell receptor beta chains from one sample in a study of T cells after yellow fever vaccination. TCRdb redid the calling of the 5' RACE reads with MiXCR, one entry per CDR3 protein. The data contain approximately 510,000 distinct CDR3 sequences, around a fifth of them seen just once; the ten biggest clones take up about a sixth. The sample was PBMCs, taken approximately 20 days after the first yellow fever vaccination. Source of these receptors: a man younger than 35 who received the YFV17D yellow fever vaccine. CDR3s leave out the opening cysteine and the closing phenylalanine or tryptophan. Size values are once, few and many counts, or a class for expanded clones, and some rows have none.

abundance	v_gene	j_gene	CDR3aa
few	TRBV15	TRBJ2-6	ATSRVVARVSGANVLT
NA	TRBV7-9	TRBJ2-1	ASSLQVGRVNEQF
NA	TRBV5-1	TRBJ2-5	ASSLRQPARETQY
NA	TRBV20-1	TRBJ2-5	SATGTSGGEQETQY
few	TRBV20-1	TRBJ1-4	SASAEPGANEKLF
NA	TRBV5-1	TRBJ2-7	ASSATGTRSYEQY
NA	TRBV5-1	TRBJ2-4	ASSLDPGLAKNIQY
few	TRBV12-3/TRBV12-4	TRBJ2-1	ASSPFTPAAYNEQF
many	TRBV2	TRBJ2-3	ASSARTPTDTQY
few	TRBV7-2	TRBJ2-3	ASRDGGAQADTQY
NA	TRBV7-3	TRBJ2-3	ASSSGRGLDTQY
few	TRBV4-2	TRBJ1-4	ASSPSVGTTNEKLF
NA	TRBV4-1	TRBJ1-2	ASSQDRWGVLSNNYGYT
NA	TRBV10-2	TRBJ2-2	ASSGTSGGAIAGELF
few	TRBV5-1	TRBJ2-3	ASSFRGTSTDTQY
few	TRBV27	TRBJ1-1	ASSLGLGRAYTEAF
few	TRBV7-3	TRBJ2-1	ASSVRGLGHNEQF
NA	TRBV20-1	TRBJ2-5	SARDFQETQY